This T cell receptor beta chain was sequenced in a study of blood T cell repertoires in COVID-19. Profiled with immunoSEQ multiplex PCR; TCRdb holds only in-frame clones, not every one. The table has about 190,000 clones, about 88% seen once. From germline, CDR1 is LNHNV and CDR2 YYDKDF (reference sequence). The CDR3 loop spans 15 amino acids. V dropped 6 bases and J dropped 4; count of bases not matched to a gene: 4. The specimen sequenced was PBMCs or T cells enriched from blood (not recorded which). This clonotype was obtained from a woman aged 30 to 39 who had recovered from COVID-19. This chain uses TRBV15 with TRBJ1-6; 9 bases fit TRBD1. The CDR3 sequence: CATRQGAFYNSPLHF. The CDR3 DNA reads as TGTGCCACCAGACAGGGGGCGTTTTATAATTCACCCCTCCACTTT.